This T cell receptor beta chain was sequenced for a study of early T cells in non-severe SARS-CoV-2 infection (dated by TCRdb to 2020 to 2022). Regarding the complete study: TCR sequencing used bulk RNA from unsorted whole blood, so alpha and beta chains could not be paired. Broad study findings and their caveats: VDJdb matching was skewed toward anti-spike CD8 responses, so virus-specific expansions were likely underestimated and private and CD4 specificities were missed.

The library relied on 5' RACE. This sample was sequenced with a NextSeq 500. In the TCR library protocol, unique molecular identifiers were attached to individual cDNA molecules to correct for PCR bias and sequencing error. Sequencing covered both TCR alpha and beta chains, and within each sample the abundances of alpha and beta sequences were tightly co-correlated. The paper's processing steps were these. Decombinator V4 was used to annotate TCR sequences for V gene, J gene and CDR3. TCRs were defined as expanded if a significant change between any two time points was detected under a Poisson model with p below 0.0001. TCR abundances were normalised to the total number of TCRs sequenced per sample and were expressed as counts per million. TRAV1-2 paired with TRAJ12, TRAJ20 or TRAJ33 defined MAIT TCRs, while TRAV10 paired with TRAJ18 defined iNKT TCRs. VDJdb, accessed on 1 November 2021, was searched for TCRs annotated for CMV, EBV and SARS-CoV-2, and TCRs annotated for more than one antigen were excluded. The public sequencing data were trimmed at Q25 with fastp and processed into clonotypes with MiXCR by TCRdb, which kept only in-frame beta chains. Rows are combined by CDR3 protein, so each entry shows the most common genes and DNA. None of the V and J calls come from the authors' own analysis; TCRdb made them. The sample data list more than 20,000 distinct CDR3 sequences, and approximately 4.8% of these were observed just once. Roughly 5.3% of the sample lies in the top ten.

A case-control design nested within a healthcare worker cohort in London, UK, was used, with weekly nasopharyngeal swab PCR tests and blood sampling performed. Healthcare workers were enrolled in the week of the UK lockdown, from 23 to 31 March 2020, and were followed every week for up to roughly 16 weeks. The germline V gene supplies CDR1 SGHRS and CDR2 YFSETQ. Its CDR3 holds 14 amino acids, cysteine through phenylalanine. The only DNA kept is the CDR3, 42 bases in frame from the first base. The sample holds one count of this clonotype. What antigen it recognizes has not been identified. A clone one base away is much larger, so this may be a read error.

This TCR was sampled from an adult who was a healthcare worker with PCR-confirmed SARS-CoV-2 infection or an uninfected control (not recorded which). Sequenced sample: whole blood. This receptor chain uses TRBV5-1 and TRBJ1-5, and the D gene may be TRBD1, 5 bases matching. The nucleotides are TGCACCAGCAGCTTGGCAGGGTTTGGGCAGCCCCAGCATTTT. Its protein reads: CTSSLAGFGQPQHF.